Below are 23 T cell receptor beta chains sequenced from a single sample in a study of shared clonotypes between healthy human individuals. Method: immunoSEQ multiplex PCR; TCRdb's copy keeps in-frame clones and lacks some. The table includes roughly 2.2 million clones, 80% to 95% detected once. The sequenced sample consisted of naive CD4+ T cells from PBMCs. Stated subset: CD45RA+ positively selected. Receptor source: a man aged 18 to 29 in good health. Some clones in this sample may be carry-over from other donors' samples.

Concerning this clone: Other nucleotide sequences from this sample produce the same CDR3. This sequence joins TRBV28 and TRBJ2-5; D gene unclear. Trimming left V 6 bases short and J 5 bases short, with 7 bases between. The CDR3 has 11 amino acids. CDR1 is MDHEN, CDR2 SYDVKM, per germline. CDR3 sequence reads: CASSSVETQYF. DNA for the CDR3: TGTGCCAGCAGCTCGGTGGAGACCCAGTACTTC.

The chain employs TRBV10-3 and TRBJ2-2; tentatively, D is TRBD1 or TRBD2 (5 bases each). This CDR3 contains 14 residues. Trimming cost V 5 bases and J 1 base, with 8 bases left between them. The germline gives CDR1 ENHRY, CDR2 SYGVKD. The CDR3 sequence is CAISWDGNTGELFF. CDR3 sequence (DNA): TGTGCCATCAGTTGGGACGGGAACACCGGGGAGCTGTTTTTT.

This clone appeared once. In the same sample, other DNA sequences code for this CDR3. This rearrangement joins TRBV5-1 to TRBJ2-5, with a weak D call TRBD1 (6 bases). Per the germline V gene, CDR1 is SGHRS and CDR2 is YFSETQ. V lost 3 bases, J lost 1 base, and 13 bases lay in between. The CDR3 totals 15 residues. CDR3 amino acids: CASSSAGTSQETQYF. DNA of the CDR3: TGCGCCAGCAGCTCGGCAGGGACAAGCCAAGAGACCCAGTACTTC.

The chain links TRBV28 to TRBJ1-1, with D unresolved. Trimming took 5 bases from V and 4 from J, leaving 17 bases between them. Looked up from germline, CDR1 is MDHEN and CDR2 is SYDVKM. This CDR3 contains 15 residues. CDR3 nucleotides: TGTGCCAGCAGTCCCGGTGGAGGGTCCTCCACTGAAGCTTTCTTT. Translation: CASSPGGGSSTEAFF.

Turning to this clone: This specimen includes other DNA sequences encoding the same CDR3. This chain connects TRBV5-1 to TRBJ2-1, with D perhaps matching TRBD1 (6 bases). Trimming cost V 4 bases and J 4 bases, with 12 bases left between them. Germline V gene data show CDR1 as SGHRS and CDR2 as YFSETQ. The CDR3 is made up of 14 amino acids. The CDR3 sequence is CASSLGQNYNEQFF. Here the CDR3 DNA reads TGCGCCAGCAGCCTAGGACAGAATTACAATGAGCAGTTCTTC.

The chain employs TRBV5-1 and TRBJ2-7; 8 positions agree with TRBD2. V trimming: 6 bases; J trimming: 2 bases; junction bases outside the gene matches: 10. The CDR3 has 15 amino acids. In germline, CDR1 is SGHRS, CDR2 YFSETQ. The CDR3 region is CASTPLAGTPYEQYF. The DNA for the CDR3 is TGCGCCAGCACCCCCTTAGCGGGGACCCCCTACGAGCAGTACTTC.

The chain combines TRBV4-2 with TRBJ2-1; 9 nucleotides agree with TRBD2. The CDR3 consists of 15 residues. Germline CDR1 LGHNA, CDR2 YNFKEQ. J gave up 0 bases and V 6 bases, and 3 bases lay outside the gene matches. The CDR3 loop reads CASSYSGSSYNEQFF. For the CDR3, the DNA is TGTGCCAGCAGTTATAGCGGGAGCTCCTACAATGAGCAGTTCTTC.

In this sample, this clone turned up once. V is TRBV14 and J is TRBJ1-3; no reliable D call. Germline V gives CDR1 SGHDN, CDR2 FVKESK. The CDR3 is 13 residues long. V shed 5 bases and J shed 7 bases, with 12 bases lying between them. The CDR3 DNA reads as TGTGCCAGCAGCTTGGTTGCGGGGAACACCATATATTTT. Translation gives CASSLVAGNTIYF.

CDR3 in amino acids: CASSPQRISRGTDTQYF. The DNA of the CDR3 is TGTGCCAGCAGCCCCCAGCGGATCTCCAGGGGCACAGATACGCAGTATTTT. V usage is TRBV14 and J usage is TRBJ2-3; either TRBD1 or TRBD2 may fit D (5 bases each). CDR1 and CDR2 (germline): SGHDN, FVKESK. Trimming cost V 4 bases and J 1 base, with 18 bases left between them. The CDR3 contains 17 residues.

This clone is a singleton in its sample. The chain has TRBV7-9 and TRBJ2-3, with TRBD2 matching over 14 bases. Germline assignment: CDR1 SEHNR and CDR2 FQNEAQ (reference sequence). The CDR3 has 13 residues. The chain's CDR3 is CAGTSGSGDTQYF. CDR3 DNA sequence: TGTGCAGGGACTAGCGGGAGTGGAGATACGCAGTATTTT.

J is TRBJ2-1 and V is TRBV19; D gene unclear. Germline-derived CDR1 and CDR2 are LNHDA and SQIVND (reference sequence). Trimming removed 9 bases from V and 0 bases from J, with 6 bases in between. This CDR3 has 12 amino acids. CDR3 protein: CASGSSYNEQFF. The CDR3 nucleotides read TGTGCCAGCGGCAGCTCCTACAATGAGCAGTTCTTC. The whole variable domain, remainder taken from reference TRBV19 and TRBJ2-1, is DGGITQSPKYLFRKEGQNVTLSCEQNLNHDAMYWYRQDPGQGLRLIYYSQIVNDFQKGDIAEGYSVSREKKESFPLTVTSAQKNPTAFYLCASGSSYNEQFFGPGTRLTVL.

The rearrangement links TRBV13 to TRBJ1-2; 8 bases are shared with TRBD1. Germline lookup yields CDR1 PRHDT and CDR2 FYEKMQ (reference sequence). V was pared by 2 bases and J by 3 bases, with 20 bases of the junction left unmatched. CDR3 size: 20 residues. The CDR3 region has the DNA TGTGCCAGCAGCTTATCACAGCAGGGGGCGCTTCCCCGGTGGTACTATGGCTACACCTTC. Protein: CASSLSQQGALPRWYYGYTF.

CDR3 in DNA: TGTGCCAGCAGTTCCCGCGGGACAGGGCGTCACGAGCAGTACTTC. Translation gives CASSSRGTGRHEQYF. V usage is TRBV28 and J usage is TRBJ2-7; 9 bases align to TRBD1. The CDR3 runs to 15 residues. Trimming cost V 4 bases and J 5 bases; bases outside gene matches: 9. CDR1 is MDHEN, CDR2 SYDVKM, per germline.

The chain has TRBV5-5 and TRBJ2-5, with 9 bases matching TRBD1. CDR3 length: 16 residues. Germline CDR1 is SGHKS and CDR2 is YYEKEE (reference sequence). V shed 4 bases and J 5 bases; nucleotides not matched to a gene: 12. The CDR3: CASSLAPGQGLETQYF. The DNA for the CDR3 is TGTGCCAGCAGCCTAGCACCGGGACAGGGACTTGAGACCCAGTACTTC.

Only a few counts were recorded for this clone. The V call is TRBV4-3, the J call TRBJ2-7; 9 bases are a match to TRBD1. CDR3 size: 16 residues. V lost 3 bases, J lost 3 bases, and 9 bases stayed unmatched. The germline CDR1 and CDR2 sequences are LGHNA and YSLEER. The CDR3 reads CASSHISGTGYYEQYF. The DNA of the CDR3 is TGCGCCAGCAGCCACATTTCCGGGACAGGGTACTACGAGCAGTACTTC.

The V call is TRBV9, the J call TRBJ2-3, with 8 positions matching TRBD2. Trimming cost V 4 bases and J 4 bases; bases outside gene matches: 14. Per the germline V gene, CDR1 is SGDLS and CDR2 is YYNGEE. This CDR3 has 17 amino acids. The CDR3 DNA sequence: TGTGCCAGCAGCCCCCGGAGCAGCGGGAGCTTCGCAGATACGCAGTATTTT. This translates into CASSPRSSGSFADTQYF.

Comment on this clone: This sample includes further DNA sequences coding for the same CDR3. The V gene is TRBV29-1, the J gene TRBJ1-2; 7 nucleotides align to TRBD1. CDR3 length: 11 amino acids. The germline V gene encodes CDR1 SQVTM and CDR2 ANQGSEA. V was pared by 7 bases and J by 3 bases, with 2 bases of the junction left unmatched. Written as DNA, the CDR3 is TGCAGCGCCGGGACAGACTATGGCTACACCTTC. It yields the protein CSAGTDYGYTF.

This rearrangement joins TRBV6-1 to TRBJ2-3, with no clear D. Germline loops: CDR1 MNHNS, CDR2 SASEGT. With 2 bases removed from V and 5 bases from J, the gap between germline ends came to 11 bases. The CDR3 extends over 14 amino acids. The CDR3 is CASSEKEWGDTQYF. CDR3 DNA: TGTGCCAGCAGTGAAAAGGAGTGGGGAGATACGCAGTATTTT.

In its sample, this clone was seen once. The chain is built from TRBV7-2 and TRBJ2-3, with 7 bases lining up with TRBD2. The V gene's germline CDR1 is SGHTA and CDR2 FQGNSA. V was clipped by 5 bases and J by 11 bases; unmatched bases: 16. The CDR3 runs 15 residues. This chain's CDR3 is CASSPPGLPTIRQYF. The CDR3 nucleotides are TGTGCCAGCAGCCCCCCGGGACTACCAACAATAAGGCAGTATTTT.

This rearrangement joins TRBV18 to TRBJ2-7; D assignment may be TRBD1 or TRBD2 (5 bases each). CDR1 and CDR2 (germline): KGHSH, LQKENI. The CDR3 has 14 residues. V lost 6 bases and J 5 bases, leaving 17 bases between the germline ends. CDR3 protein: CASSSGTSSHEQYF. CDR3 DNA: TGTGCCAGCTCTTCCGGGACCTCGAGCCACGAGCAGTACTTC.

Worth noting for this clone: In the same sample, other DNA sequences code for this CDR3. The genes are TRBV28 and TRBJ1-1; D perhaps matches TRBD1 (6 bases). The V end was cut by 6 bases, the J end by 4 bases, with 12 bases between. The CDR3 length is 13 residues. Germline loops: CDR1 MDHEN, CDR2 SYDVKM. The CDR3 spells CASRLQGGTEAFF. The CDR3 DNA follows: TGTGCCAGCAGACTCCAAGGGGGCACTGAAGCTTTCTTT.

This clone was detected only a few times. This chain links TRBV28 with TRBJ1-2, with D possibly TRBD1 on 5 matching bases. This CDR3 region has 12 residues. Germline CDR1 reads MDHEN; CDR2 reads SYDVKM. Trimming removed 8 bases at V and 0 bases at J, with 7 bases between. CDR3 amino acids: CASGTANYGYTF. CDR3 sequence (DNA): TGTGCCAGCGGGACCGCTAACTATGGCTACACCTTC.

The genes are TRBV5-4 and TRBJ2-7; weak D call: TRBD2 (6 bases). The CDR3 covers 15 residues. Between the trimmed V and J ends, which lost 4 bases and 5 bases, there was a span of 19 bases. CDR1 and CDR2 (germline): SGHNT, YYREEE (reference sequence). CDR3 sequence: CASSPGVRGDHEQYF. CDR3 sequence (DNA): TGTGCCAGCAGCCCGGGGGTTCGAGGGGACCACGAGCAGTACTTC.